This TCR beta chain was recorded in a study of T-cell reconstitution after alpha-beta-depleted transplantation in children. In its sample, this clonotype was seen many times. The CDR3 covers 15 residues. The germline V gene encodes CDR1 KGHDR and CDR2 SFDVKD. Trimming took 8 bases from V and 5 from J, leaving 18 bases between them. Unique molecular identifiers tagged the TCRbeta library. TCRdb reprocessed the PCR reads with MiXCR, giving one entry per CDR3 protein. The sample includes hundreds of thousands of distinct CDR3 sequences, 15% to 20% seen only once; the top ten take under 30%. The chain uses TRBV24-1 and TRBJ2-1, with TRBD2 as a possible D gene (6 bases). The sequenced sample was PBMCs, mostly from graft donor cells, obtained 360 days after TCRalphabeta/CD19-depleted stem cell transplant. The sequence was obtained from a boy under two years old who had a stem cell transplant for Wiskott-Aldrich syndrome, so the T cells may come from the graft donor. The CDR3 reads CATNSLGGSNNEQFF. In nucleotides, the CDR3 is TGTGCCACCAACTCGCTGGGGGGTTCAAACAATGAGCAGTTCTTC.